This TCR beta chain was sequenced during a study of immune reconstitution after stem cell transplant in scleroderma. By frequency in the sample, this clonotype is medium-sized (0.01 to 0.1%). The CDR3 is made up of 14 amino acids. V was cut by 0 bases and J by 3 bases, with 7 bases left in between. Germline CDR1 and CDR2: ENHRY and SYGVKD. TCRdb reanalysed the RT-PCR reads using MiXCR and keeps one entry per CDR3 protein. The table records under 2,000 distinct CDR3 sequences, roughly 7.4% of them present only once. The clonotype comes from a male donor with systemic sclerosis. The sample was collected before or after autologous hematopoietic stem cell transplantation (not recorded which). This sequence joins TRBV10-3 and TRBJ2-3; D gene unclear. CDR3 DNA sequence: TGTGCCATCAGTGAGTCGAGAAAGACAGATACGCAGTATTTT. Its translation is CAISESRKTDTQYF.